One and the same sample provided the 23 T cell receptor beta chains below, sequenced in a study of CD8 T cells in ankylosing spondylitis. Findings of the study overall: What appeared characteristic of ankylosing spondylitis blood was a TCR beta motif of 7 or 8 highly homologous variants.

These receptors have no known antigen. In TCRdb, the 5' RACE reads were re-called with MiXCR into one record per CDR3 protein. The sample has around 480,000 distinct CDR3 sequences, 15% to 20% seen once. Sample: blood, either unsorted or a sorted T cell fraction (not recorded which). Receptors originate from a male donor with ankylosing spondylitis.

This clonotype was counted at least ten times. V gene TRBV11-2 combines with J gene TRBJ2-7; TRBD1 might be the D (6 bases). Germline V gives CDR1 SGHAT, CDR2 FQNNGV. V was pared by 5 bases and J by 1 base, with 21 bases between. The CDR3 sequence is 17 residues long. CDR3 bases: TGTGCCAGCAGCCCGGACTCAACAGGGAGTCGTTCCTACGAGCAGTACTTC. Protein product: CASSPDSTGSRSYEQYF. The full variable domain, in which reference TRBV11-2 and TRBJ2-7 provide the parts outside the CDR3, is EAGVAQSPRYKIIEKRQSVAFWCNPISGHATLYWYQQILGQGPKLLIQFQNNGVVDDSQLPKDRFSAERLKGVDSTLKIQPAKLEDSAVYLCASSPDSTGSRSYEQYFGPGTRLTVT.

On this clonotype itself: The junction differs from germline at one of its ends, possibly a read error. The rearrangement uses TRBV28 and TRBJ2-1; D remains unclear. Germline values: CDR1 MDHEN, CDR2 SYDVKM. The CDR3 has 11 residues. The CDR3 loop is CASRYYNVQFF. CDR3 bases: TGTGCCAGCAGGTATTACAATGTGCAGTTCTTC.

Only a few counts were recorded for this clonotype. The chain carries TRBV12-3 or TRBV12-4 and TRBJ1-1, with TRBD1 identical over 10 bases. The CDR3 has 15 residues. Trimming took 5 bases from V and 2 from J; bases not matched to a gene: 5. The CDR3 nucleotides are TGTGCCAGCAGTAATGACAGGGGGCATAACACTGAAGCTTTCTTT. This gives the protein CASSNDRGHNTEAFF.

This chain uses TRBV6-5 with TRBJ1-5; D remains ambiguous. CDR1 and CDR2 from the germline V gene are MNHEY and SVGAGI. The CDR3 is made up of 15 amino acids. V lost 6 bases and J lost 0, with 12 bases in between. CDR3 loop: CASSLHRGSNQPQHF. CDR3 nucleotide sequence: TGTGCCAGCAGCTTACACCGCGGTAGCAATCAGCCCCAGCATTTT.

The chain uses TRBV10-3 and TRBJ1-1; D gene unclear. V lost 7 bases and J 6 bases, leaving 12 bases between the germline ends. The germline CDR1 and CDR2 sequences are ENHRY and SYGVKD. This CDR3 has 12 amino acids. This CDR3 reads CAINQGGSEAFF. DNA of the CDR3: TGTGCCATCAACCAAGGTGGGTCTGAAGCTTTCTTT.

In regard to this clonotype: One end of the junction is discordant with germline, which a read error may explain. This CDR3 reads CASRARDRLNTEAFF. The CDR3 nucleotides are TGCGCCAGCAGGGCCCGGGACAGACTGAACACTGAAGCTTTCTTT. The chain uses TRBV6-1 and TRBJ1-1; 7 positions agree with TRBD1. Looked up from germline, CDR1 is MNHNS and CDR2 is SASEGT. CDR3 size: 15 residues.

Many counts were recorded for this clonotype. The chain is built from TRBV20-1 and TRBJ1-5; D may be TRBD1 (5 bases). V was trimmed by 1 base and J by 5 bases, leaving 12 bases between them. Germline lookup yields CDR1 DFQATT and CDR2 SNEGSKA (reference sequence). This CDR3 contains 14 residues. The CDR3 reads CSARAGSGDQPQHF. The DNA for the CDR3 is TGCAGTGCTAGAGCAGGCTCGGGGGATCAGCCCCAGCATTTT.

This clonotype was seen many times. J is TRBJ2-5 and V is TRBV7-3; no clear D gene. Germline V gene lookup returns CDR1 SGHTA and CDR2 FQGTGA. V was pared by 6 bases and J by 6 bases, with 11 bases between. The CDR3 sequence is 12 residues long. The CDR3 loop is CASSPDLKTQYF. For the CDR3, the DNA is TGTGCCAGCAGTCCCGATTTGAAGACCCAGTACTTC.

The chain combines TRBV20-1 with TRBJ2-5; either TRBD1 or TRBD2 may fit D (6 bases each). The V gene lost 8 bases and the J gene lost 5 bases, with 12 bases spanning the gap. Germline loops: CDR1 DFQATT, CDR2 SNEGSKA (reference sequence). CDR3 length equals 11 residues. CDR3 sequence reads: CSWQGRETQYF. DNA of the CDR3: TGCAGTTGGCAGGGGAGGGAGACCCAGTACTTC.

This clonotype was found a few times. The chain joins TRBV2 to TRBJ1-5; TRBD1 might be the D (6 bases). The ends were cut back, 6 bases at V and 0 bases at J, with 9 bases in the middle. CDR3 length: 14 amino acids. Germline CDR1 SNHLY, CDR2 FYNNEI. In DNA, the CDR3 is TGTGCCAGCAGGCAGGGGAATAGCAATCAGCCCCAGCATTTT. Amino acids: CASRQGNSNQPQHF.

This clonotype was recorded a few times. This chain uses TRBV27 with TRBJ1-2, with D possibly TRBD1 on 5 matching bases. The V gene lost 6 bases and the J gene lost 5 bases, with 22 bases spanning the gap. The CDR3 covers 16 residues. The germline CDR1 and CDR2 sequences are MNHEY and SMNVEV (reference sequence). The CDR3 DNA follows: TGTGCCAGCAGCTCCCATAGTCCGGGGGTGGGGTATGGCTACACCTTC. It specifies CASSSHSPGVGYGYTF.

The chain recombines TRBV5-1 with TRBJ2-7, with 9 nucleotides matching TRBD1. The trim removed 0 bases at V and 6 bases at J, leaving 7 bases unmatched. This CDR3 is built from 15 residues. Per the germline V gene, CDR1 is SGHRS and CDR2 is YFSETQ. The chain's CDR3 is CASSLGTGVRGEQYF. The DNA for the CDR3 is TGCGCCAGCAGCTTGGGGACAGGGGTAAGAGGCGAGCAGTACTTC.

This clonotype appeared a few times. CDR3 sequence (DNA): TGCAGTGCTAGAGCTCATCGGGCGAACACTGAAGCTTTCTTT. It encodes CSARAHRANTEAFF. The chain couples TRBV20-1 to TRBJ1-1; D gene uncertain. The CDR3 runs to 14 residues. In germline, CDR1 is DFQATT, CDR2 SNEGSKA (reference sequence). With 1 base removed from V and 1 base from J, the gap between germline ends came to 10 bases.

This sequence joins TRBV25-1 and TRBJ1-5, with 7 bases matching TRBD1. Unmatched junction bases numbered 6, after V lost 2 bases and J lost 5 bases. CDR3 length: 15 amino acids. Germline V lookup: CDR1 MGHDK, CDR2 SYGVNS. The CDR3 spells CASSEIDREDQPQHF. The CDR3, as DNA: TGTGCCAGCAGTGAAATCGACAGGGAGGATCAGCCCCAGCATTTT.

This chain uses TRBV9 with TRBJ2-5; 13 positions agree with TRBD2. Looked up from germline, CDR1 is SGDLS and CDR2 is YYNGEE. The V segment lost 0 bases and the J segment 1 base; nucleotides outside the gene matches: 6. The CDR3 spans 18 residues. The CDR3 sequence is CASSVAGWTSGGQETQYF. CDR3 in DNA: TGTGCCAGCAGCGTAGCCGGGTGGACTAGCGGGGGCCAAGAGACCCAGTACTTC.

The gene calls are TRBV7-3 and TRBJ2-3; D might be TRBD2 (6 bases). V lost 0 bases and J lost 6, with 19 bases in between. Looked up from germline, CDR1 is SGHTA and CDR2 is FQGTGA. The CDR3 has 17 amino acids. CDR3 protein: CASSLTPLSGVSDTQYF. CDR3 coding DNA: TGTGCCAGCAGCTTAACTCCTCTTTCGGGAGTCAGCGATACGCAGTATTTT. The entire variable domain, with the rest obtained from reference TRBV7-3 and TRBJ2-3, is as follows: GAGVSQTPSNKVTEKGKYVELRCDPISGHTALYWYRQSLGQGPEFLIYFQGTGAADDSGLPNDRFFAVRPEGSVSTLKIQRTERGDSAVYLCASSLTPLSGVSDTQYFGPGTRLTVL.

The gene calls are TRBV24-1 and TRBJ2-3; no clear D gene. Germline V gene data show CDR1 as KGHDR and CDR2 as SFDVKD. The V end lost 3 bases, the J end lost 0 bases, and 9 bases lay between the germline ends. The length of the CDR3 is 15 residues. The CDR3 coding sequence is TGTGCCACCAGTGATGCGGCTAGTAGCACAGATACGCAGTATTTT. Protein: CATSDAASSTDTQYF.

The rearrangement uses TRBV4-2 and TRBJ2-2; possible D gene TRBD2, 6 bases. V shed 4 bases and J shed 8 bases, with 23 bases lying between them. In germline, CDR1 is LGHNA, CDR2 YNFKEQ. This CDR3 is 17 amino acids long. The chain's CDR3 is CASSRGPVGLRGGELFF. CDR3 DNA sequence: TGTGCCAGCAGCCGGGGCCCGGTTGGATTGCGGGGAGGGGAGCTGTTTTTT.

This clonotype was seen a handful of times. This chain connects TRBV6-2 or TRBV6-3 to TRBJ2-1; 11 bases align to TRBD1. Germline V lookup: CDR1 MNHEY, CDR2 SVGEGT. The CDR3 length is 13 residues. V lost 6 bases and J lost 6; bases outside the gene matches: 1. The CDR3, as DNA: TGTGCCAGCAGGGGGACAGGGGGCAATGAGCAGTTCTTC. Its translation: CASRGTGGNEQFF.

This clonotype appeared a few times. The chain combines TRBV20-1 with TRBJ2-2, with 9 bases matching TRBD2. The length of the CDR3 is 17 residues. After removal of 0 bases from V and 0 bases from J, the junction contained 5 bases not matched to a gene. Per germline, CDR1 DFQATT and CDR2 SNEGSKA (reference sequence). CDR3 in amino acids: CSARERAGGANTGELFF. DNA of the CDR3: TGCAGTGCTAGAGAACGTGCGGGGGGGGCGAACACCGGGGAGCTGTTTTTT.

J is TRBJ2-7 and V is TRBV19, with D possibly being TRBD1 or TRBD2 (5 bases each). In germline, CDR1 is LNHDA, CDR2 SQIVND (reference sequence). V lost 0 bases and J lost 0, with 9 bases in between. The CDR3 length is 15 residues. The CDR3 nucleotides are TGTGCCAGTAGTATAGAGGGGACGAGCTCCTACGAGCAGTACTTC. Amino acids: CASSIEGTSSYEQYF. Filled out from reference TRBV19 and TRBJ2-7, the complete variable domain reads DGGITQSPKYLFRKEGQNVTLSCEQNLNHDAMYWYRQDPGQGLRLIYYSQIVNDFQKGDIAEGYSVSREKKESFPLTVTSAQKNPTAFYLCASSIEGTSSYEQYFGPGTRLTVT.

This clonotype has ten or more counts. The chain uses TRBV29-1 and TRBJ2-5, with 8 bases aligning to TRBD1. The CDR3 is 16 residues long. The J segment lost 2 bases and the V segment lost 6 bases, leaving 14 bases of the junction unmatched. Germline V lookup: CDR1 SQVTM, CDR2 ANQGSEA. The CDR3 loop is CSVEGIGGTGQETQYF. As DNA, the CDR3 is TGCAGCGTCGAGGGGATCGGCGGGACAGGTCAAGAGACCCAGTACTTC.

This clonotype was found a few times. This chain uses TRBV6-2 or TRBV6-3 with TRBJ2-1, with 9 bases that match TRBD1. This CDR3 contains 15 residues. CDR1 is MNHEY and CDR2 is SVGEGT in the germline V gene. Losses at the gene ends were 6 bases for V and 7 bases for J; bases not matched to a gene: 10. CDR3 amino acids: CASRLFSTGGNEQFF. The CDR3 region has the DNA TGTGCCAGCAGGCTATTCTCGACAGGGGGAAATGAGCAGTTCTTC.